The rows below give T cell receptor beta chains drawn from one sample of a study of blood T cell repertoires in COVID-19. This table comes from immunoSEQ multiplex PCR, and its TCRdb copy is limited to in-frame clones, with some not included. The table lists roughly 90,000 clones, 75% to 85% of them singletons. Sequencing was done on a sample of peripheral blood. Receptors were obtained from a woman in her 70s with acute or convalescent COVID-19. Both conserved end residues are part of each CDR3. Fields, in order: clone size, J gene, D gene, V gene, CDR3 DNA, CDR3 protein. D genes are given only for firm matches. Clone size, where shown, is once, few, many, or a class for clones that have expanded.

clone_size: NA; j_call: TRBJ2-7; d_call: TRBD1; v_call: TRBV6-1; cdr3_nt: TGTGCCAGCAGTGAATGGGGACAGGGTGGCGAGCAGTACTTC; cdr3_aa: CASSEWGQGGEQYF
clone_size: NA; j_call: TRBJ2-2; d_call: NA; v_call: TRBV2; cdr3_nt: TGTGCCAGCAGTGCCAGGGAGCTGTTTTTT; cdr3_aa: CASSARELFF
clone_size: NA; j_call: TRBJ1-4; d_call: TRBD1; v_call: TRBV4-2; cdr3_nt: TGTGCCAGCAGCCAAGATCCCCCGGGACAGGGAGCCAATGAAAAACTGTTTTTT; cdr3_aa: CASSQDPPGQGANEKLFF
clone_size: NA; j_call: TRBJ2-1; d_call: TRBD2; v_call: TRBV11-3; cdr3_nt: TGTGCCAGCAGCAGTAGCGGGATCTACAATGAGCAGTTCTTC; cdr3_aa: CASSSSGIYNEQFF
clone_size: NA; j_call: TRBJ2-1; d_call: NA; v_call: TRBV28; cdr3_nt: TGTGCCAGCACTTCTCAGCGGTACAATGAGCAGTTCTTC; cdr3_aa: CASTSQRYNEQFF
clone_size: NA; j_call: TRBJ1-1; d_call: NA; v_call: TRBV5-1; cdr3_nt: TGCGCCAGCAGCGCACAGGGCCCTGGTGTCGGACTGAACGCTTTCTTT; cdr3_aa: CASSAQGPGVGLNAFF
clone_size: few; j_call: TRBJ2-6; d_call: NA; v_call: TRBV6-1; cdr3_nt: TGTGCCAGCAGTGAGGGACAATCTGGGGCCAACGTCCTGACTTTC; cdr3_aa: CASSEGQSGANVLTF
clone_size: few; j_call: TRBJ2-7; d_call: TRBD2; v_call: TRBV5-6; cdr3_nt: TGTGCCAGCAGACGAAATACACATCGCACGGGACTAGGCTCCTACGAGCAGTACTTC; cdr3_aa: CASRRNTHRTGLGSYEQYF
clone_size: few; j_call: TRBJ1-2; d_call: NA; v_call: TRBV3-1/TRBV3-2; cdr3_nt: TGTGCCAGCAGCCAAGGGGGGGGCTATGGCTACACCTTC; cdr3_aa: CASSQGGGYGYTF
clone_size: few; j_call: TRBJ2-3; d_call: TRBD2; v_call: TRBV5-1; cdr3_nt: TGCGCCAGCAGCTCCCAAGCGGGAGGAGTAGATACGCAGTATTTT; cdr3_aa: CASSSQAGGVDTQYF
clone_size: NA; j_call: TRBJ2-3; d_call: TRBD1; v_call: TRBV7-2; cdr3_nt: TGTGCCAGCAGCTTAGCGGGGACAGGGGAAGATACGCAGTATTTT; cdr3_aa: CASSLAGTGEDTQYF
clone_size: NA; j_call: TRBJ1-6; d_call: NA; v_call: TRBV2; cdr3_nt: TGTGCCAGCATCGCGACGGGGAGGGCGTCTGGCTCACCCCTCCACTTT; cdr3_aa: CASIATGRASGSPLHF
clone_size: NA; j_call: TRBJ2-7; d_call: TRBD2; v_call: TRBV10-3; cdr3_nt: TGTGCCATCTCTTCGAGCGGGAGATCCTACGAGCAGTACTTC; cdr3_aa: CAISSSGRSYEQYF
clone_size: NA; j_call: TRBJ1-1; d_call: NA; v_call: TRBV6-5; cdr3_nt: TGTGCCAGCAGGATTATATCTCAGATGAACACTGAAGCTTTCTTT; cdr3_aa: CASRIISQMNTEAFF
clone_size: NA; j_call: TRBJ2-5; d_call: TRBD1; v_call: TRBV7-8; cdr3_nt: TGTGCCAGCAGCTCCAAGACAGGGGAACAAGAGACCCAGTACTTC; cdr3_aa: CASSSKTGEQETQYF
clone_size: NA; j_call: TRBJ1-1; d_call: TRBD1; v_call: TRBV19; cdr3_nt: TGTGCCAGTAGTATCGGGGACAGGCGGAACACTGAAGCTTTCTTT; cdr3_aa: CASSIGDRRNTEAFF
clone_size: NA; j_call: TRBJ2-1; d_call: TRBD1; v_call: TRBV2; cdr3_nt: TGTGCCAGCAGCGCCGGGACAGGGTCCTACAATGAGCAGTTCTTC; cdr3_aa: CASSAGTGSYNEQFF
clone_size: NA; j_call: TRBJ1-6; d_call: TRBD1; v_call: TRBV3-1/TRBV3-2; cdr3_nt: TGTGCCAGCAGCCCGAGGGGACAGGGGGCTTCACTCCACTTT; cdr3_aa: CASSPRGQGASLHF
clone_size: NA; j_call: TRBJ1-4; d_call: NA; v_call: TRBV19; cdr3_nt: TGTGCCAGCACGACTCCCACAGGGCGTGGTGAAAAACTGTTTTTT; cdr3_aa: CASTTPTGRGEKLFF
clone_size: NA; j_call: TRBJ2-6; d_call: NA; v_call: TRBV7-2; cdr3_nt: TGTGCCAGCAGCTTAGGGGGCAGGAGCTCTGGGGCCAACGTCCTGACTTTC; cdr3_aa: CASSLGGRSSGANVLTF
clone_size: NA; j_call: TRBJ2-5; d_call: NA; v_call: TRBV10-2; cdr3_nt: TGCGCCAGCAGTGAGTCCGGTGCAGGCCAAGAGACCCAGTACTTC; cdr3_aa: CASSESGAGQETQYF
clone_size: once; j_call: TRBJ1-1; d_call: NA; v_call: TRBV5-1; cdr3_nt: TGCGCCAGCAGCTTGTCAGGGGTAACTGAAGCTTTCTTT; cdr3_aa: CASSLSGVTEAFF
clone_size: NA; j_call: TRBJ1-4; d_call: NA; v_call: TRBV28; cdr3_nt: TGTGCCAGCCGAGCCGATGAAAAACTGTTTTTT; cdr3_aa: CASRADEKLFF
clone_size: NA; j_call: TRBJ1-2; d_call: TRBD1; v_call: TRBV14; cdr3_nt: TGTGCCAGCAGCCAAGCGTCCGGGACAGGATATGGCTACACCTTC; cdr3_aa: CASSQASGTGYGYTF
clone_size: once; j_call: TRBJ2-7; d_call: TRBD1; v_call: TRBV27; cdr3_nt: TGTGCCAGCAGACAAAATCGGTACGGGGACAGGGTCTACGAGCAGTACTTC; cdr3_aa: CASRQNRYGDRVYEQYF
clone_size: NA; j_call: TRBJ1-2; d_call: TRBD1; v_call: TRBV19; cdr3_nt: TGTGCCAGTAGTGAAGGGACAGGGGGCAACCATGGCTACACCTTC; cdr3_aa: CASSEGTGGNHGYTF
clone_size: NA; j_call: TRBJ1-5; d_call: TRBD1; v_call: TRBV6-1; cdr3_nt: TGTGCCAGCAGTGCAGCCACGACAGGGCCTCAGCCCCAGCATTTT; cdr3_aa: CASSAATTGPQPQHF
clone_size: once; j_call: TRBJ1-4; d_call: TRBD1; v_call: TRBV30; cdr3_nt: TGTGCCTGGATGCCAGGGGGTTTAAGTGAAAAACTGTTTTTT; cdr3_aa: CAWMPGGLSEKLFF
clone_size: NA; j_call: TRBJ2-1; d_call: TRBD2; v_call: TRBV6-5; cdr3_nt: TGTGCCAGCAGTTACTCGAGGGTAGCGGGATACAATGAGCAGTTCTTC; cdr3_aa: CASSYSRVAGYNEQFF
clone_size: NA; j_call: TRBJ1-1; d_call: TRBD1; v_call: TRBV2; cdr3_nt: TGTGCCAGCAGAGAGGACAGGGGGGCTTTCTTT; cdr3_aa: CASREDRGAFF
clone_size: NA; j_call: TRBJ1-6; d_call: NA; v_call: TRBV5-1; cdr3_nt: TGCGCCAGCAGCTCCCGGGACAAGAGTTCACCCCTCCACTTT; cdr3_aa: CASSSRDKSSPLHF
clone_size: NA; j_call: TRBJ2-1; d_call: NA; v_call: TRBV12-3/TRBV12-4; cdr3_nt: TGTGCCACCCGGACTGGGATTAATGAGCAGTTCTTC; cdr3_aa: CATRTGINEQFF
clone_size: NA; j_call: TRBJ2-1; d_call: NA; v_call: TRBV3-1/TRBV3-2; cdr3_nt: TGTGCCAGCAGCCAAGACAATTTGAGCGAGCAGTTCTTC; cdr3_aa: CASSQDNLSEQFF
clone_size: once; j_call: TRBJ2-5; d_call: NA; v_call: TRBV7-7; cdr3_nt: TGTGCCAGCAGCGTAGGACCGGACTCACGGGGTGAGACCCAGTACTTC; cdr3_aa: CASSVGPDSRGETQYF
clone_size: NA; j_call: TRBJ2-4; d_call: TRBD1; v_call: TRBV7-9; cdr3_nt: TGTGCCAGCAGCCTTCCGGGACAGGGGACCATTCAGTACTTC; cdr3_aa: CASSLPGQGTIQYF
clone_size: NA; j_call: TRBJ1-1; d_call: NA; v_call: TRBV6-4; cdr3_nt: TGTGCCAGCAGCCTACTTAACCCGAACAGGGACACTGAAGCTTTCTTT; cdr3_aa: CASSLLNPNRDTEAFF
clone_size: NA; j_call: TRBJ2-1; d_call: TRBD1; v_call: TRBV28; cdr3_nt: TGTGCCAGCAGTTTATCCCCGGGCAGGGGGAACTACAATGAGCAGTTCTTC; cdr3_aa: CASSLSPGRGNYNEQFF
clone_size: few; j_call: TRBJ2-7; d_call: TRBD1; v_call: TRBV5-1; cdr3_nt: TGCGCCAGCAGCTCGCAGGGGGCCGGAACCTACGAGCAGTACTTC; cdr3_aa: CASSSQGAGTYEQYF
clone_size: NA; j_call: TRBJ2-7; d_call: TRBD1; v_call: TRBV19; cdr3_nt: TGTGCCAGTACCCCTTTCGGGACACCCGGGACAGGGAGCTCCTACGAGCAGTACTTC; cdr3_aa: CASTPFGTPGTGSSYEQYF
clone_size: NA; j_call: TRBJ1-3; d_call: NA; v_call: TRBV7-6; cdr3_nt: TGTGCCAGCAGCTTAGAACCCAGCTCTGGAAACACCATATATTTT; cdr3_aa: CASSLEPSSGNTIYF
clone_size: once; j_call: TRBJ2-3; d_call: TRBD1; v_call: TRBV5-6; cdr3_nt: TGTGCCAGCAGCTTATACGGACAGGGGGCAGATACGCAGTATTTT; cdr3_aa: CASSLYGQGADTQYF